Below, 9 T cell receptor beta chains from the same sample are listed, as sequenced in a study of T-cell memory formation after mild COVID-19. In TCRdb, the 5' RACE reads were re-called with MiXCR into one record per CDR3 protein. The repertoire holds hundreds of thousands of distinct CDR3 sequences, with roughly a sixth as singletons. Sample: PBMCs or a T cell subset sorted from them (not recorded which). The source of these receptors is a man younger than 35 who had mild COVID-19 (a few samples of this study predate the infection). Cell type and time point are not known.

In this sample, this clonotype turned up a few times. This chain connects TRBV9 to TRBJ2-3; D is possibly TRBD1 or TRBD2 (6 bases each). The CDR3 length is 13 residues. CDR1 and CDR2 from the germline V gene are SGDLS and YYNGEE. V shed 3 bases and J shed 6 bases, with 11 bases lying between them. The CDR3 region is CASSAPGADTQYF. DNA of the CDR3: TGTGCCAGCAGCGCCCCGGGGGCCGATACGCAGTATTTT.

This clonotype was found a few times. The chain is built from TRBV9 and TRBJ2-7; D unclear. The length of the CDR3 is 15 residues. The ends were cut back, 0 bases at V and 2 bases at J, with 12 bases in the middle. The germline CDR1 and CDR2 sequences are SGDLS and YYNGEE. CDR3 amino acids: CASSVGPNNTYEQYF. CDR3 DNA: TGTGCCAGCAGCGTAGGACCCAACAACACCTACGAGCAGTACTTC. Based on the CDR3 plus reference TRBV9 and TRBJ2-7, the full variable domain is DSGVTQTPKHLITATGQRVTLRCSPRSGDLSVYWYQQSLDQGLQFLIQYYNGEERAKGNILERFSAQQFPDLHSELNLSSLELGDSALYFCASSVGPNNTYEQYFGPGTRLTVT.

The gene calls are TRBV18 and TRBJ2-2; D possibly corresponds to TRBD1 (6 bases). V was clipped by 3 bases and J by 1 base, with 9 bases between them. Germline CDR1 KGHSH, CDR2 LQKENI. This CDR3 is 15 amino acids long. CDR3 DNA: TGTGCCAGCTCACCCTCGGGACAGAACACCGGGGAGCTGTTTTTT. Translation gives CASSPSGQNTGELFF.

This clonotype was seen more than once but under ten times. The CDR3 reads CASRGGGEAFF. CDR3 DNA: TGTGCCAGCCGGGGGGGCGGTGAAGCTTTCTTT. The V and J genes are TRBV12-3 or TRBV12-4 and TRBJ1-1, with D perhaps TRBD1 (6 bases). The CDR3 consists of 11 residues. V was cut by 8 bases and J by 7 bases, with 11 bases left in between.

Ten or more counts support this clonotype. V is TRBV20-1 and J is TRBJ2-4; unclear D gene. The CDR3 is made up of 11 amino acids. Trimming stripped 1 base from V and 15 bases from J, with 13 bases between. Germline CDR1 is DFQATT and CDR2 is SNEGSKA (reference sequence). Here the CDR3 DNA reads TGCAGTGCTAGAGCCACGACCACTGGGTACTTC. This gives the protein CSARATTTGYF.

V usage is TRBV20-1 and J usage is TRBJ1-2; a possible D gene is TRBD1 (6 bases). The CDR3 loop spans 12 amino acids. The V end lost 4 bases, the J end lost 4 bases, and 10 bases lay between the germline ends. Germline V gene lookup returns CDR1 DFQATT and CDR2 SNEGSKA (reference sequence). The CDR3 DNA is TGCAGTGCTATACAGGGTGCCTATGGCTACACCTTC. This translates into CSAIQGAYGYTF.

The chain combines TRBV7-2 with TRBJ2-5, with 9 bases aligning to TRBD2. Germline V gene lookup returns CDR1 SGHTA and CDR2 FQGNSA. After removal of 5 bases from V and 4 bases from J, the junction contained 5 bases not matched to a gene. The CDR3 consists of 14 residues. This chain's CDR3 is CASSRGGAGETQYF. In DNA, the CDR3 is TGTGCCAGCAGCCGCGGGGGGGCAGGAGAGACCCAGTACTTC.

The chain is built from TRBV6-5 and TRBJ1-1; D may be TRBD1 (5 bases). Germline CDR1 reads MNHEY; CDR2 reads SVGAGI. V was cut by 3 bases and J by 4 bases, with 9 bases left in between. This CDR3 has 13 amino acids. CDR3 DNA: TGTGCCAGCAGTTATGGGGGGACCACTGAAGCTTTCTTT. Protein product: CASSYGGTTEAFF.

This clonotype was detected only once. A junction end diverges from the germline sequence, so it may reflect a read error. V and J are TRBV12-3 or TRBV12-4 and TRBJ1-6; D may be TRBD1 (6 bases). CDR3 length: 14 amino acids. The CDR3 loop reads CASSPTGVGSHLHF. The CDR3 nucleotides are TGTGCCAGCAGCCCGACAGGTGTTGGGTCACACCTCCACTTT.